One sample yielded the 3 T cell receptor beta chains listed below, sequenced in a study of blood T cell repertoires in COVID-19. Profiling relied on immunoSEQ multiplex PCR, and the TCRdb table lists in-frame clones only, not all of them. The sample includes some 260,000 clones, 88% of them seen just once. Source material: peripheral blood. The source is a woman aged 25 to 45 with COVID-19, enrolled during active disease.

V gene TRBV5-1 combines with J gene TRBJ2-7, with a possible D match to TRBD2 (6 bases). Between the trimmed V and J ends, which lost 4 bases and 2 bases, there was a span of 13 bases. Germline CDR1 is SGHRS and CDR2 is YFSETQ. The CDR3 is 14 amino acids. CDR3 DNA: TGCGCCAGCAGCATAACGGGGGATACCTACGAGCAGTACTTC. Its protein is CASSITGDTYEQYF.

The gene calls are TRBV7-2 and TRBJ2-7; D remains ambiguous. The germline V gene has CDR1 SGHTA and CDR2 FQGNSA. Trimming removed 5 bases from V and 4 bases from J, with 12 bases in between. The CDR3 runs to 13 residues. The CDR3, as DNA: TGTGCCAGCAGCCGCGATAGAACTTACGAGCAGTACGTC. As protein: CASSRDRTYEQYV.

The rearrangement links TRBV5-1 to TRBJ1-4; no definite D call. CDR1 and CDR2 (germline): SGHRS, YFSETQ. CDR3 length: 17 amino acids. Trimming cost V 0 bases and J 0 bases, with 12 bases left between them. For the CDR3, the DNA is TGCGCCAGCAGCTTGGGCGGTGGCACTTCAACTAATGAAAAACTGTTTTTT. Translating it yields CASSLGGGTSTNEKLFF.